This TCR beta chain appears in the sequencing data of a study of radiation and T cells in renal cell carcinoma. The time point is: blood 4 weeks post-SBRT, at nephrectomy. Treatment described: 15 Gy SBRT to primary tumor, nephrectomy 4 weeks later. Nephrectomy followed 15 Gy stereotactic body radiation by 4 weeks. Radiation-treated patients gave blood at baseline, week 2 and week 4. Germline V gene sequence: CDR1 SGHNT, CDR2 YYREEE (reference sequence). The J segment lost 1 base and the V segment lost 3 bases, leaving 4 bases of the junction unmatched. The CDR3 runs to 17 residues. Sequencing used immunoSEQ multiplex PCR; TCRdb keeps in-frame clones, though not all of them. The sample records approximately 150,000 clones, 75% to 90% being singletons.

This chain links TRBV5-4 with TRBJ2-1; TRBD2 aligns across 13 bases. The material was blood, obtained from a patient whose treatment included radiotherapy and nephrectomy. The receptor comes from a woman in her forties or fifties with renal cell carcinoma. DNA for the CDR3: TGTGCCAGCAGCTGGGGGACTAGCGGGGTGTCCTACAATGAGCAGTTCTTC. This translates into CASSWGTSGVSYNEQFF.